This section outlines one TCR beta chain sequence together with its context. The source of the sample is a study of blood T cell repertoires in COVID-19. Study-level background: Samples of COVID-19 (acute and convalescent) were obtained from the United States, Italy and Spain. T cells, B-cell-depleted T cells, or PBMCs supplied cDNA or gDNA.

CDR1 and CDR2 from the germline V gene are MNHEY and SVGAGI. The CDR3 has 12 amino acids. V was cut by 7 bases and J by 0 bases, with 6 bases left in between. In the source study's methods: By means of reference gene primer amplification, nucleated cell counts were estimated. TCRdb keeps only in-frame clones here, not all; method: immunoSEQ multiplex PCR. The V and J calls and clone size were taken over from that table, and D and trimming were inferred from the DNA. The sample holds 200,000 or so clones, roughly 85% seen once. The chain combines TRBV6-5 with TRBJ1-1; no reliable D call. The sample taken for sequencing was peripheral blood. This clonotype originated in a woman younger than 45 with acute or convalescent COVID-19. The CDR3 DNA reads TGTGCCAGCATCCTTATGAACACTGAAGCTTTCTTT. Translated: CASILMNTEAFF.